Below, one TCR beta chain is given with its context. Its specificity is not known. Libraries were prepared by immunoSEQ multiplex PCR; TCRdb keeps only in-frame clonotypes and omits some of them. The sample carries 550,000 to 700,000 clones, around three quarters recorded once. This sample stems from a study of shared clonotypes between healthy human individuals. Study-level information: Researchers assigned three CD4 naive, three CD4 memory, two CD8 naive and one CD8 memory plate to each donor.

The V gene's germline CDR1 is LNHNV and CDR2 YYDKDF (reference sequence). V trimming: 7 bases; J trimming: 6 bases; junction bases outside the gene matches: 8. The CDR3 loop spans 15 amino acids. The donors, all of them Caucasian adults, lived in Nashville, Tennessee. The study, taken as a whole, reports: A generally larger estimated richness was seen in naive subsets than in memory subsets.

The chain is built from TRBV15 and TRBJ2-7; 14 nucleotides align to TRBD2. What was sequenced was memory CD4+ T cells sorted from blood. This sample's subset: CD45RA-negative fraction. This TCR was sampled from a woman aged 25-40 years in good health. The CDR3 loop is CATTSGLAGVSEQYF. DNA of the CDR3: TGTGCCACCACTTCGGGACTAGCGGGAGTTAGCGAGCAGTACTTC.